This T cell receptor (beta chain) appears in the sequencing data of a study of OX40 agonist ivuxolimab in advanced cancers. Across the study: Treatment of patients was with ivuxolimab, an agonistic anti-OX40 (CD134) antibody. Study observations and caveats: In the 0.1 to 3.0 mg/kg range, CD4+ and CD8+ blood T cells had expanded clonally by week 6.

Individuals having autoimmune disease history or systemic immunosuppression were not enrolled. In regard to this clone: What it binds is not known.

This table comes from immunoSEQ multiplex PCR, and its TCRdb copy is limited to in-frame clones, with some not included. In the table there are tens of thousands of clones, more than 65% of which are singletons. The source was CD4+ or CD8+ T cells sorted from blood, collected in a trial of the OX40 agonist ivuxolimab. The source of this sequence is an adult with an advanced solid tumor such as melanoma, head and neck, liver or kidney cancer.

The CDR3 coding sequence is TGTGCCAGCACCCCAGGGGGGTACACTGAAGCTTTCTTT. As protein: CASTPGGYTEAFF. The chain employs TRBV28 and TRBJ1-1, with 7 bases fitting TRBD1. CDR1 is MDHEN, CDR2 SYDVKM, per germline. V lost 7 bases and J lost 3; bases outside the gene matches: 5. The CDR3 is 13 residues long.